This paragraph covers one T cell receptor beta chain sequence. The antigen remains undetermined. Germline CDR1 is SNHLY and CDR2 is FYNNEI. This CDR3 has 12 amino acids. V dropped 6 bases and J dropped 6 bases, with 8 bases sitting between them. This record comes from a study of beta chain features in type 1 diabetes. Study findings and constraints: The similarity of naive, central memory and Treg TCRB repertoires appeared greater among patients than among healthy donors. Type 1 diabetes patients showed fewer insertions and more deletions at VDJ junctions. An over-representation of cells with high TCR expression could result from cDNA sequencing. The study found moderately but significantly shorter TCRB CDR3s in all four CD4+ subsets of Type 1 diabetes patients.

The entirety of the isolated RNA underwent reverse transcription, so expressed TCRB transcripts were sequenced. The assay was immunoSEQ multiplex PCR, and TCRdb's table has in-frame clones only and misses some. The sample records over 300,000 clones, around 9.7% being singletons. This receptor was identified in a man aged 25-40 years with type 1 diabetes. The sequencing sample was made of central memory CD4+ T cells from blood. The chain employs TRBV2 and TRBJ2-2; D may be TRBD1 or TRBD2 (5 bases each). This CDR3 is CASSGTAGELFF. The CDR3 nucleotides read TGTGCCAGCAGCGGGACGGCCGGGGAGCTGTTTTTT.